These 3 T cell receptor beta chains share one sample of origin, sequenced in a study of shared clonotypes between healthy human individuals. Assay: immunoSEQ multiplex PCR; the TCRdb copy retains only in-frame clones and omits some. The sample holds 1.6 million or so clones, approximately 98.5% seen once. The sample consisted of naive CD4+ T cells sorted from blood. As for subset: CD45RA+ positively selected. These receptors came from a man aged 25 to 45 in good health.

V is TRBV29-1 and J is TRBJ1-2; no definite D call. V was trimmed by 3 bases and J by 7 bases, leaving 18 bases between them. The germline CDR1 and CDR2 sequences are SQVTM and ANQGSEA. The CDR3 is 14 residues long. CDR3 amino acids: CSVDSGQTDGGYTF. For the CDR3, the DNA is TGCAGCGTTGACTCCGGCCAGACCGACGGTGGCTACACCTTC.

The J gene is TRBJ2-2, the V gene TRBV29-1; the D is unclear. Germline loops: CDR1 SQVTM, CDR2 ANQGSEA. This CDR3 contains 11 residues. V was clipped by 3 bases and J by 8 bases, with 7 bases between them. This CDR3 is CSVDERGELFF. In DNA form, the CDR3 reads TGCAGCGTTGACGAGAGGGGGGAGCTGTTTTTT.

The chain carries TRBV7-8 and TRBJ2-7; 7 positions match TRBD1. J lost 5 bases, V lost 3 bases, and 7 bases had no gene match. Germline assignment: CDR1 SGHVS and CDR2 FQNEAQ. This CDR3 contains 14 residues. The DNA of the CDR3 is TGTGCCAGCAGCTTCGTACAGGGGTTCCACGAGCAGTACTTC. This gives the protein CASSFVQGFHEQYF. Full variable domain (outside the CDR3, taken from reference TRBV7-8 and TRBJ2-7): GAGVSQSPRYKVAKRGQDVALRCDPISGHVSLFWYQQALGQGPEFLTYFQNEAQLDKSGLPSDRFFAERPEGSVSTLKIQRTQQEDSAVYLCASSFVQGFHEQYFGPGTRLTVT.